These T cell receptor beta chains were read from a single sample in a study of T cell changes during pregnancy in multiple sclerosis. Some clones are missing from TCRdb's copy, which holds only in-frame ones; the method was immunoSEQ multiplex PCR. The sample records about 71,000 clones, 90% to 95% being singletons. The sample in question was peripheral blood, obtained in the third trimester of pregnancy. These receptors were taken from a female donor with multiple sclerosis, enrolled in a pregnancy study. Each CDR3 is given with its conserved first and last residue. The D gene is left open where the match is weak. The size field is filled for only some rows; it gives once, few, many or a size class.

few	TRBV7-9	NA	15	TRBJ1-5	CASSRAQGSNQPQHF	TGTGCCAGCAGCCGGGCGCAGGGAAGTAATCAGCCCCAGCATTTT
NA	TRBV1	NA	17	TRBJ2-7	CTSRPGLAGRSSYEQYF	TGCACCAGCAGACCGGGACTAGCGGGTCGAAGCTCCTACGAGCAGTACTTC
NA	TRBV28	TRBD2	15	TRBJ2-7	CASSYDSGRSGEQYF	TGTGCCAGCTCTTACGATAGCGGGAGGTCGGGAGAGCAGTACTTC
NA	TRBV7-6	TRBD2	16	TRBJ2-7	CASSLGLAGGSYEQYF	TGTGCCAGCAGCTTGGGACTAGCGGGAGGGTCGTACGAGCAGTACTTC
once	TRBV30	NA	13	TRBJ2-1	CAWSTSSYNEQFF	TGTGCCTGGAGTACTAGCTCCTACAATGAGCAGTTCTTC
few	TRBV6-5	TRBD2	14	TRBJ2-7	CASRGLAGGTEQYF	TGTGCCAGCAGGGGACTAGCGGGAGGAACCGAGCAGTACTTC
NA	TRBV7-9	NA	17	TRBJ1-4	CASSLVEDRNPNEKLFF	TGTGCCAGCAGCTTAGTGGAGGACCGCAACCCGAATGAAAAACTGTTTTTT
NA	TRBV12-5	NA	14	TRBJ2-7	CASGSGSPTGEQYF	TGTGCTAGTGGTTCGGGTTCTCCGACGGGAGAGCAGTACTTC
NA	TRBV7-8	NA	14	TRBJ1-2	CASSSEDGVYGYTF	TGTGCCAGCAGCTCAGAGGACGGGGTCTATGGCTACACCTTC
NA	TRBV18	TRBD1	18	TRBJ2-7	CASSPPVRTGIELYEQYF	TGTGCCAGCTCACCACCAGTACGGACAGGGATTGAATTGTACGAGCAGTACTTC
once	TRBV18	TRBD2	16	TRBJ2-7	CASSPKLAGAIYEQYF	TGTGCCAGCTCACCGAAACTAGCGGGGGCTATCTACGAGCAGTACTTC
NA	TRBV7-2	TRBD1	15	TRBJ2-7	CASSPGRQGSYEQYF	TGTGCCAGCAGCCCAGGGCGACAGGGCTCCTACGAGCAGTACTTC
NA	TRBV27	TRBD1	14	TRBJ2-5	CASSQQGAEETQYF	TGTGCCAGCAGTCAACAGGGGGCTGAGGAGACCCAGTACTTC
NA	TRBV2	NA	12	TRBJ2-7	CASSREPTKGYF	TGTGCCAGCAGTCGGGAGCCCACAAAAGGGTACTTC
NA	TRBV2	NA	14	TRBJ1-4	CASSELTTNEKLFF	TGTGCCAGCAGTGAGTTAACAACTAATGAAAAACTGTTTTTT
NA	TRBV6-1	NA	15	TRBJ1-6	CASSEIGAEGSPLHF	TGTGCCAGCAGTGAAATTGGGGCCGAAGGTTCACCCCTCCACTTT
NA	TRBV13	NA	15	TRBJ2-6	CASRLHVAGANVLTF	TGTGCCAGCAGATTGCATGTGGCCGGGGCCAACGTCCTGACTTTC
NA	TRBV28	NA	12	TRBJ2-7	CASSINRLEQYF	TGTGCCAGCAGTATTAACCGACTCGAGCAGTACTTC
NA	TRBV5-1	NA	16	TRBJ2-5	CASSLAGGQLQETQYF	TGCGCCAGCAGCTTGGCCGGGGGGCAGCTCCAAGAGACCCAGTACTTC
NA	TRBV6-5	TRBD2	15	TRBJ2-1	CASSGTSGRGNEQFF	TGTGCCAGCAGTGGGACTAGCGGGAGAGGGAATGAGCAGTTCTTC
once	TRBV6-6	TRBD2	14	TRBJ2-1	CASNRPGTSNEQFF	TGTGCCAGCAATCGCCCAGGGACTAGCAATGAGCAGTTCTTC
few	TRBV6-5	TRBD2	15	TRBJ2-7	CASSRGLAGGLEQYF	TGTGCCAGCAGTCGTGGACTAGCGGGAGGGCTCGAGCAGTACTTC
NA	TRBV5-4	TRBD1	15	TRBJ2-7	CASSNPGQRAYEQYF	TGTGCCAGCAGTAATCCGGGACAGCGTGCCTACGAGCAGTACTTC
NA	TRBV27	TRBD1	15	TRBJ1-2	CASSGLGTGEDGYTF	TGTGCCAGCAGTGGCCTTGGGACAGGGGAGGATGGCTACACCTTC
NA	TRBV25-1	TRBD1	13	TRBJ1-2	CASSELGQEGYTF	TGTGCCAGCAGTGAGCTTGGACAGGAAGGCTACACCTTC
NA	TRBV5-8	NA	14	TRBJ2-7	CASSLNSRSYEQYF	TGTGCCAGCAGCTTGAACAGCCGCTCCTACGAGCAGTACTTC
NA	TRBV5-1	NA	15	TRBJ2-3	CASSLTVTSTDTQYF	TGCGCCAGCAGCTTGACCGTTACTAGCACAGATACGCAGTATTTT
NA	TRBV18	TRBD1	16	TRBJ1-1	CASSPPYGQGRTEAFF	TGTGCCAGCTCACCACCTTACGGACAGGGTAGGACTGAAGCTTTCTTT